This T cell receptor beta chain was documented in a study of T-cell reconstitution after alpha-beta-depleted transplantation in children. This clonotype was observed many times. What it binds is unknown. General study findings and limits: The study reportedly traced alpha-beta T cells about two months after transplant to several hundred expanded graft clones. The authors attributed T-cell counts and diversity one year after transplant mostly to newly produced T cells. After transplant, high TCRbeta diversity at day 60 in some patients arose from surviving recipient T cells and thymic progenitors.

The V gene lost 6 bases and the J gene lost 4 bases, with 15 bases spanning the gap. The CDR3 runs to 13 residues. Germline V gene sequence: CDR1 DFQATT, CDR2 SNEGSKA (reference sequence). Preparing the TCRbeta library involved the use of unique molecular identifiers. TCRdb reprocessed the PCR reads via MiXCR and lists one record per CDR3 protein. The table records approximately 250,000 distinct CDR3 sequences, roughly 24% of them present only once. Sequences were derived from PBMCs, sampled before TCRalphabeta/CD19-depleted stem cell transplant. V gene TRBV20-1 combines with J gene TRBJ2-5; D is unresolved. The TCR comes from a girl aged 2 to 9 with Fanconi anemia, due to receive a stem cell transplant. The CDR3 DNA follows: TGCAGTGCCCCGGACCAGTGGGGAGAGACCCAGTACTTC. It translates to CSAPDQWGETQYF.